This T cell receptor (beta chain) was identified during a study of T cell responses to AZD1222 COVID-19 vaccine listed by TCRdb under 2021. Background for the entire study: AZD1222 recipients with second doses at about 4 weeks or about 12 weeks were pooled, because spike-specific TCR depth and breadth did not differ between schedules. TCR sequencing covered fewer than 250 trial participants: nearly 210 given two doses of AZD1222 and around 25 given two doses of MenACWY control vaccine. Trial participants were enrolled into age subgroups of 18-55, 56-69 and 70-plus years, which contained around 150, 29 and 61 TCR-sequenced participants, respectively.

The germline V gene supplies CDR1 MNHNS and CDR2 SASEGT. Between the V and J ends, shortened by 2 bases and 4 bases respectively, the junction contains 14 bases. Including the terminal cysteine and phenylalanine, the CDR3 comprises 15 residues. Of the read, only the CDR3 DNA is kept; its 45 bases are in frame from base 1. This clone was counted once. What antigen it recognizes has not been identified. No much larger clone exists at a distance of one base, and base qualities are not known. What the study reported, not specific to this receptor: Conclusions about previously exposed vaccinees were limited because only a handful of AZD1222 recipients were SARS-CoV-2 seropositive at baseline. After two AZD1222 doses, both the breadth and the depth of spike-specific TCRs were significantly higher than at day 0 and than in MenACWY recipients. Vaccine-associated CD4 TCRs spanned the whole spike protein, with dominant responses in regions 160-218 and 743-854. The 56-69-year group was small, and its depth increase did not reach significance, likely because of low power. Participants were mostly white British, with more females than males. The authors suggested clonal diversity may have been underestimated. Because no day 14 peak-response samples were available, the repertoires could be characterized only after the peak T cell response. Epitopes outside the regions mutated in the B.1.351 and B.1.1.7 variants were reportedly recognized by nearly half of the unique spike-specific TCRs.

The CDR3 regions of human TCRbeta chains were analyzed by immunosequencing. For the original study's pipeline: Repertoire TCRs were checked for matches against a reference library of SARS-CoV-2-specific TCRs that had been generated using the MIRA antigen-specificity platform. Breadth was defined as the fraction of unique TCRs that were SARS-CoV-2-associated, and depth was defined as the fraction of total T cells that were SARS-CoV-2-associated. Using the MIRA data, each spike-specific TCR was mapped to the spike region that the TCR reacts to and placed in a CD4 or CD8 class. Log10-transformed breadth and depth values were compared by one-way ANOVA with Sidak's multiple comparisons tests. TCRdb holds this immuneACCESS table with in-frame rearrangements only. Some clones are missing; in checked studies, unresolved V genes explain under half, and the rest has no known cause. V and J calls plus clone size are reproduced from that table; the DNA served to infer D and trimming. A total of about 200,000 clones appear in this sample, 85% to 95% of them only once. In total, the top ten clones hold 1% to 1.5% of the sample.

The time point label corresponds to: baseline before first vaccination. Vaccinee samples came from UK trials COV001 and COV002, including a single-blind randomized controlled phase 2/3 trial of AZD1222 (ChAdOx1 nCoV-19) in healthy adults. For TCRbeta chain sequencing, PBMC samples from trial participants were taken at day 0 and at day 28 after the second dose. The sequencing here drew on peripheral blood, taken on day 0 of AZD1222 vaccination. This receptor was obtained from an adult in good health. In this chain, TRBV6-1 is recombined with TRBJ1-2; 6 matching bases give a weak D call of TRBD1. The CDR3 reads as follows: CASSEWGQGGYGYTF. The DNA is TGTGCCAGCAGTGAATGGGGGCAGGGAGGCTATGGCTACACCTTC.